This paragraph reports one T cell receptor beta chain. The sample comes from a study of patients and donors after allogeneic stem cell transplantation. Trimming at V came to 1 base and at J to 2 bases, leaving 12 bases not matched to a gene. Germline-derived CDR1 and CDR2 are SGHRS and YFSETQ. The CDR3 spans 18 residues. TCRdb redid the calling of the RT-PCR reads with MiXCR, one entry per CDR3 protein. The table lists about a million distinct CDR3 sequences, about 20% of them singletons. The chain carries TRBV5-1 and TRBJ2-7; 10 bases are a match to TRBD2. This receptor was taken from a human donor who was either an allogeneic HSCT recipient or a stem cell or donor lymphocyte infusion donor (not recorded which). It is not recorded whose cells these are; they may come from a transplant donor. Sequenced material: blood, either unsorted or a sorted T cell fraction (not recorded which). The CDR3 nucleotides read TGCGCCAGCAGCTTGAAAGCCGACTTCCTAGCGGGGGCCTACGAGCAGTACTTC. This translates into CASSLKADFLAGAYEQYF.